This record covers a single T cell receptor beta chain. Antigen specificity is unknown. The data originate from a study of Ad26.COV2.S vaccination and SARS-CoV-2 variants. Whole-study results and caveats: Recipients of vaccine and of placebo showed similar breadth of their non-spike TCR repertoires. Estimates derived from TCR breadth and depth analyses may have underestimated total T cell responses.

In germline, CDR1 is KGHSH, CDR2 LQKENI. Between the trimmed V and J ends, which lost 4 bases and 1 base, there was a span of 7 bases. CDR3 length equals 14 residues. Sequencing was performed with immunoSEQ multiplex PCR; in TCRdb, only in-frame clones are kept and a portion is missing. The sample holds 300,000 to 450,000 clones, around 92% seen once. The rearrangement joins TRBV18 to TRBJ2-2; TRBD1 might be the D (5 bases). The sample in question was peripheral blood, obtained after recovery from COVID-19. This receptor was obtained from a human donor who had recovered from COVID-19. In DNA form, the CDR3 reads TGTGCCAGCTCACGAGGACAGAACACCGGGGAGCTGTTTTTT. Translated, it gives CASSRGQNTGELFF.